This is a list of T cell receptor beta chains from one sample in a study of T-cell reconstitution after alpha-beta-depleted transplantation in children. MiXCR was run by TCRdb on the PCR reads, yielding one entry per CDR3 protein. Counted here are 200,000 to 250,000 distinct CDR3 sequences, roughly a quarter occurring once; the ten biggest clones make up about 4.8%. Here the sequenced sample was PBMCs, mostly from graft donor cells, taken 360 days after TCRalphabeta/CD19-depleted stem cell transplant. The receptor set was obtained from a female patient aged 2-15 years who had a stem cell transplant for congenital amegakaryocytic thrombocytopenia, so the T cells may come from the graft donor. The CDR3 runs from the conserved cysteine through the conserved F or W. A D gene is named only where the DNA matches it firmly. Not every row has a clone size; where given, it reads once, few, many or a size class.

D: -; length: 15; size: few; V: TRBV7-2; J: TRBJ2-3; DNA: TGTGCCAGCAGCCCATGGACACTGCGCACAGATACGCAGTATTTT; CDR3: CASSPWTLRTDTQYF
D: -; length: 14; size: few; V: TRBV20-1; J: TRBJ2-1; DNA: TGCAGTGCCCAGAAAGGGGCGTTACTCAATGAGCAGTTCTTC; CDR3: CSAQKGALLNEQFF
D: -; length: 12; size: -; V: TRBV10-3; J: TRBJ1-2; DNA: TGTGCCATCAGTGAGTTAAGGACGGGCTACACCTTC; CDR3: CAISELRTGYTF
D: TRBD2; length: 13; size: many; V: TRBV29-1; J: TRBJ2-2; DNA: TGCAGCGTTCGCCTAGCGGGACCCGGGGAGCTGTTTTTT; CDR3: CSVRLAGPGELFF
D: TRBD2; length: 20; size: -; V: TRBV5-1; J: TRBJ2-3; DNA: TGCGCCAGCAGCTTATGGACTAGCGGATTACGGGAACTACCGGGAGATACGCAGTATTTT; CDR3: CASSLWTSGLRELPGDTQYF
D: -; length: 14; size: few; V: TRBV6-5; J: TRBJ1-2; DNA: TGTGCCAGCAGTTACTCGTCATGGGGCGATGGCTACACCTTC; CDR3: CASSYSSWGDGYTF
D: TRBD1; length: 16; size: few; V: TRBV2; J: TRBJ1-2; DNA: TGTGCCAGCACCACTTCCCCTTGGGACAGGGTCAGGGGCTACACCTTC; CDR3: CASTTSPWDRVRGYTF
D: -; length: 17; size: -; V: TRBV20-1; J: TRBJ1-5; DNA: TGCAGTGCTAGAGTCGGGGGGTTGAGTCTTAGCAATCAGCCCCAGCATTTT; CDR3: CSARVGGLSLSNQPQHF
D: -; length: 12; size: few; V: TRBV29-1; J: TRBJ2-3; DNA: TGCAGCGTTGACCTTTCGGGGTATACGCAGTATTTT; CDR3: CSVDLSGYTQYF
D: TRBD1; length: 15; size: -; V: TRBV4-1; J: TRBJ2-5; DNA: TGCGCCAGCAGCCAACAGTGGACAGGGCAAGAGACCCAGTACTTC; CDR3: CASSQQWTGQETQYF
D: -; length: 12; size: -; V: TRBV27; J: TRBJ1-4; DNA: TGTGCCAGCAGTTTCATTGGGGAAAAACTGTTTTTT; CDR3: CASSFIGEKLFF
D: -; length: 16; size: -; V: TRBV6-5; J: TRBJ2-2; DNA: TGTGCCAGCAGTTACGGGGACCCAGCTGGGGCCGGGGAGCTGTTTTTT; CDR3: CASSYGDPAGAGELFF
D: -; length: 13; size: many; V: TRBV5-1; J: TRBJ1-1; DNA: TGCGCCAGCAGCTTATGGAGCGGCACTGAAGCTTTCTTT; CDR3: CASSLWSGTEAFF
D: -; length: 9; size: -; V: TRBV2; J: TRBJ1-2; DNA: TGTGCCAGCGGTTATGGCTACACCTTC; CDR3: CASGYGYTF
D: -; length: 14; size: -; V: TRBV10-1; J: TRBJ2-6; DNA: TGCGCCAGCAGTGAATCGGCTGGGGCCAACGTCCTGACTTTC; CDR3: CASSESAGANVLTF
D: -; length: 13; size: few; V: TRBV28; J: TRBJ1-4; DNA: TGTGCCAGCAGTTTCCCGTCCCAGCGAAAACTGTTTTTT; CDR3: CASSFPSQRKLFF
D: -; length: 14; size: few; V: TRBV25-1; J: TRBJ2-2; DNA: TGTGCCAGCAGCCCCGGCGGGATATGGGGGGAGCTGTTTTTT; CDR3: CASSPGGIWGELFF
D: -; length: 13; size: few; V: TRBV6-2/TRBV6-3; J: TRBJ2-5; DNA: TGTGCCAGCAGAAGGGGTGGGAGTGAGACCCAGTACTTC; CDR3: CASRRGGSETQYF
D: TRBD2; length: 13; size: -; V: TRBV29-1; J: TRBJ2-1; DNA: TGCAGCGTCCGGGAGACTAGCGCGAATGAGCAGTTCTTC; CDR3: CSVRETSANEQFF
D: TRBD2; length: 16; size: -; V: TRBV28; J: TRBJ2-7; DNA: TGTGCCAGCAACCTTTTCGGTACTAGCGGGTCAAGCGAGCAGTACTTC; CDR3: CASNLFGTSGSSEQYF
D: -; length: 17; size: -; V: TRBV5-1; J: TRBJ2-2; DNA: TGCGCCAGCAGCTCCAAACCTGGCGTAGGGAACACCGGGGAGCTGTTTTTT; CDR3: CASSSKPGVGNTGELFF
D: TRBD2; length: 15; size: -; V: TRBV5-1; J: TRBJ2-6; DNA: TGCGCCAGCGCACGGGACTACTCTGGGGCCAACGTCCTGACTTTC; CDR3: CASARDYSGANVLTF
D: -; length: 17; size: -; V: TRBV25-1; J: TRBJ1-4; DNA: TGTGCCAGCAGTCGCCCGGGTACGGGGGCAACTAATGAAAAACTGTTTTTT; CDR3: CASSRPGTGATNEKLFF